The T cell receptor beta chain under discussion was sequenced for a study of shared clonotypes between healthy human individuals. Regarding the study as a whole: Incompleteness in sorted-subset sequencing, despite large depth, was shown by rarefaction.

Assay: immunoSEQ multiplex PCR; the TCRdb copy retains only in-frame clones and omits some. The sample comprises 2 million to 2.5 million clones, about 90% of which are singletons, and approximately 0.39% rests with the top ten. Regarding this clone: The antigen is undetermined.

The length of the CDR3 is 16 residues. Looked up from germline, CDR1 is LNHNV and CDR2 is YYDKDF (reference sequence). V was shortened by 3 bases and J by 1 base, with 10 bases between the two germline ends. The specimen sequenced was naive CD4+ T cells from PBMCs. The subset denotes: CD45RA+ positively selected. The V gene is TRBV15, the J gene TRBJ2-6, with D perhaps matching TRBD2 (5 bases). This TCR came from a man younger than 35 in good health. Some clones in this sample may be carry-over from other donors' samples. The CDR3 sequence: CATSRDRGSGANVLTF. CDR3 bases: TGTGCCACCAGCAGGGACCGGGGTTCTGGGGCCAACGTCCTGACTTTC.